This TCR beta chain was identified during a study of CD8 T cells in ankylosing spondylitis. In making TCR beta libraries, quantitative 5'-RACE with molecular barcodes was used. TCRdb independently ran MiXCR on the 5' RACE reads; one entry per CDR3 protein. The profile shows approximately 25,000 distinct CDR3 sequences, roughly a sixth of them singletons. Findings and caveats of the study: Enrichment of disease-linked clones was reportedly significant in matched ankylosing spondylitis synovial fluid. Prior literature has documented some motif variants in synovial fluid and blood from reactive arthritis.

Per the germline V gene, CDR1 is MNHEY and CDR2 is SVGAGI. This CDR3 has 14 residues. The V and J ends lost 5 bases and 5 bases respectively, with 12 bases between them. As for this clonotype: Its antigen is as yet unknown.

The receptor comes from a male donor with ankylosing spondylitis or in good health (not recorded which). Specimen: blood. This chain connects TRBV6-5 to TRBJ2-2; tentatively, D is TRBD1 (6 bases). The DNA for the CDR3 is TGTGCCAGCAGTGGACAGCGAACGACCGGGGAGCTGTTTTTT. Its translation: CASSGQRTTGELFF.